This TCR beta chain comes out of a study of blood T cell repertoires in COVID-19. Study at large: Donors in the United States, Italy and Spain gave samples during acute or convalescent COVID-19.

CDR1 and CDR2 from the germline V gene are SGHTA and FQGNSA. The CDR3 is 14 amino acids. Losses at the gene ends were 7 bases for V and 10 bases for J; bases not matched to a gene: 10. Produced via immunoSEQ multiplex PCR; TCRdb's table is partial and in-frame only. The data contain around 400,000 clones, over 75% of them singletons. The sequencing input was PBMCs or T cells enriched from blood (not recorded which). This clonotype was sampled from a woman under 30 who had been exposed to COVID-19. The chain joins TRBV7-2 to TRBJ1-6; 7 nucleotides line up with TRBD1. The CDR3 region is CASTPQGLGSPLHF. The CDR3 DNA sequence: TGTGCCAGCACCCCACAGGGGCTCGGGTCACCCCTCCACTTT.